This T cell receptor (beta chain) stems from a study of a mutant IDH1 vaccine in newly diagnosed glioma. The overall study: The patients were given eight vaccinations, one each in weeks 1, 3, 5, 7, 11, 15, 19 and 23.

With regard to this clone: Its target is unknown.

Repertoires were generated with immunoSEQ multiplex PCR, while TCRdb's copy carries only in-frame clones and drops some. Counted here are 40,000 or so clones, 75% to 80% occurring once; the ten biggest clones make up approximately 5.7%. Time point: week 5, during vaccination. What each vaccine dose contained was 300 ug of mutant IDH1 20-mer peptide, accompanied by topical imiquimod. Per the germline V gene, CDR1 is LNHDA and CDR2 is SQIVND (reference sequence). With 4 bases removed from V and 4 bases from J, the gap between germline ends came to 13 bases. This CDR3 is 14 amino acids long. Study-wide results and caveats: Altogether, around 93% of patients exhibited vaccine-induced immune responses.

The sequence was obtained from a man aged 35-49 years with glioma. The chain employs TRBV19 and TRBJ1-2; D remains unclear. The sequenced sample was PBMCs, obtained from a glioma patient whose treatment included an IDH1 peptide vaccine. The CDR3 DNA sequence: TGTGCCAGTAGTAAACAGCCCCTATCCTATGGCTACACCTTC. Translation: CASSKQPLSYGYTF. The complete variable domain, with remaining parts taken from reference TRBV19 and TRBJ1-2, reads DGGITQSPKYLFRKEGQNVTLSCEQNLNHDAMYWYRQDPGQGLRLIYYSQIVNDFQKGDIAEGYSVSREKKESFPLTVTSAQKNPTAFYLCASSKQPLSYGYTFGSGTRLTVV.